The next 16 T cell receptor beta chains were all read from a single sample in a study of siplizumab effects on memory and regulatory T cells. TCRdb's table, derived via immunoSEQ multiplex PCR, lists solely in-frame clones and lacks some. This table has tens of thousands of clones, 96% appearing once. The sample taken for sequencing was naive CD4+ T cells sorted from blood. Every receptor here comes from a human donor in good health.

The V and J genes are TRBV6-5 and TRBJ2-2, with 7 bases that match TRBD1. The CDR3 totals 15 residues. The J segment lost 6 bases and the V segment lost 4 bases, leaving 8 bases of the junction unmatched. Germline V lookup: CDR1 MNHEY, CDR2 SVGAGI. The CDR3 loop is CASSLARGIAGELFF. CDR3 DNA sequence: TGTGCCAGCAGTTTAGCCAGGGGGATAGCCGGGGAGCTGTTTTTT.

The V gene is TRBV11-2, the J gene TRBJ2-2; weak D call: TRBD2 (5 bases). Germline CDR1 is SGHAT and CDR2 is FQNNGV. Trimming removed 3 bases at V and 6 bases at J, with 8 bases between. This CDR3 has 13 residues. CDR3 sequence reads: CASSLVLAGELFF. In DNA form, the CDR3 reads TGTGCCAGCAGCTTGGTACTAGCCGGGGAGCTGTTTTTT.

The chain is built from TRBV5-1 and TRBJ2-3; 7 nucleotides line up with TRBD2. The V gene end was trimmed by 0 bases and the J gene end by 2 bases; junction bases not matched to a gene: 3. This CDR3 is 15 amino acids long. Germline V gene lookup returns CDR1 SGHRS and CDR2 YFSETQ. CDR3 nucleotide sequence: TGCGCCAGCAGCTTGGTTGGGGGGGTCACAGATACGCAGTATTTT. Translating it yields CASSLVGGVTDTQYF.

The chain joins TRBV2 to TRBJ2-2; unclear D gene. The CDR3 length is 15 residues. Germline CDR1 SNHLY, CDR2 FYNNEI. Deletions cut 5 bases from V and 5 bases from J, with 15 bases between. CDR3 in DNA: TGTGCCAGCAGTTCTAGGGCGGATCGGACCGGGGAGCTGTTTTTT. This codes for CASSSRADRTGELFF.

This chain connects TRBV4-1 to TRBJ1-2; D is possibly TRBD1 (5 bases). Germline CDR1 is MGHRA and CDR2 is YSYEKL. This CDR3 region has 13 residues. With 2 bases removed from V and 8 bases from J, the gap between germline ends came to 12 bases. The CDR3 loop reads CASSQFRDGGYTF. In DNA, the CDR3 is TGCGCCAGCAGCCAATTCCGGGACGGAGGCTACACCTTC.

The chain employs TRBV30 and TRBJ1-1; D remains unclear. CDR1 GTSNPN and CDR2 SVGIG come from the germline V gene (reference sequence). The length of the CDR3 is 12 residues. Trimming shortened V by 2 bases and J by 3 bases, and 7 bases separated the two germline ends. The CDR3 is CAWSPQDTEAFF. DNA for the CDR3: TGTGCCTGGAGTCCCCAGGACACTGAAGCTTTCTTT. Combining the CDR3 with reference TRBV30 and TRBJ1-1 gives the whole variable domain SQTIHQWPATLVQPVGSPLSLECTVEGTSNPNLYWYRQAAGRGLQLLFYSVGIGQISSEVPQNLSASRPQDRQFILSSKKLLLSDSGFYLCAWSPQDTEAFFGQGTRLTVV.

J is TRBJ1-2 and V is TRBV28; 7 nucleotides agree with TRBD1. Germline V gives CDR1 MDHEN, CDR2 SYDVKM. J lost 4 bases, V lost 4 bases, and 6 bases had no gene match. This CDR3 is built from 14 residues. CDR3 nucleotide sequence: TGTGCCAGCAGTTCGCAGGGGGGTCTCTATGGCTACACCTTC. It codes for CASSSQGGLYGYTF.

V and J are TRBV10-3 and TRBJ2-7; unclear D gene. Germline V gives CDR1 ENHRY, CDR2 SYGVKD. CDR3 length equals 12 residues. Trimming stripped 4 bases from V and 0 bases from J, with 4 bases between. This chain's CDR3 is CAISASSYEQYF. In DNA, the CDR3 is TGTGCCATCAGTGCGAGCTCCTACGAGCAGTACTTC.

This chain joins TRBV2 and TRBJ2-1, with 7 bases matching TRBD1. The V gene end was trimmed by 2 bases and the J gene end by 12 bases; junction bases not matched to a gene: 7. This CDR3 region has 13 residues. Germline V gene sequence: CDR1 SNHLY, CDR2 FYNNEI. The CDR3 DNA reads as TGTGCCAGCAGTGAACACAGGGGAATTGGGCAGTTCTTC. Translated: CASSEHRGIGQFF. The variable domain in full, completed from reference TRBV2 and TRBJ2-1, reads EPEVTQTPSHQVTQMGQEVILRCVPISNHLYFYWYRQILGQKVEFLVSFYNNEISEKSEIFDDQFSVERPDGSNFTLKIRSTKLEDSAMYFCASSEHRGIGQFFGPGTRLTVL.

The genes are TRBV7-3 and TRBJ2-3, with 8 nucleotides matching TRBD2. CDR3 size: 16 residues. J gave up 2 bases and V 1 base, and 5 bases lay outside the gene matches. CDR1 and CDR2 from the germline V gene are SGHTA and FQGTGA. The CDR3 DNA sequence: TGTGCCAGCAGCTTAAGGACTAGCCGACCCACAGATACGCAGTATTTT. It specifies CASSLRTSRPTDTQYF.

The chain recombines TRBV18 with TRBJ2-7; no clear D gene. Germline values: CDR1 KGHSH, CDR2 LQKENI. The CDR3 is made up of 11 amino acids. Trimming stripped 1 base from V and 13 bases from J, with 11 bases between. The CDR3 region is CASSPHTGFYF. In nucleotides, the CDR3 is TGTGCCAGCTCACCACATACCGGGTTTTACTTC.

The chain carries TRBV9 and TRBJ1-4; 8 bases are shared with TRBD1. The CDR3 has 15 amino acids. V lost 0 bases, J lost 8 bases, and 6 bases stayed unmatched. Germline V lookup: CDR1 SGDLS, CDR2 YYNGEE. The DNA of the CDR3 is TGTGCCAGCAGCGTAGCGAGGGGACAGGACGAAAAACTGTTTTTT. It specifies CASSVARGQDEKLFF.

The chain carries TRBV7-9 and TRBJ2-3, with TRBD2 identical over 8 bases. This CDR3 spans 17 amino acids. V gave up 6 bases and J gave up 8 bases; unmatched junction bases: 19. Per the germline V gene, CDR1 is SEHNR and CDR2 is FQNEAQ (reference sequence). CDR3 loop: CASSFPGLDLTAGTQYF. For the CDR3, the DNA is TGTGCCAGCAGTTTTCCGGGACTAGACCTAACCGCGGGTACGCAGTATTTT.

With regard to this clone: One end of the junction is discordant with germline, which a read error may explain. The genes are TRBV7-2 and TRBJ1-6; 8 nucleotides match TRBD1. This CDR3 is 14 amino acids long. Germline assignment: CDR1 SGHTA and CDR2 FQGNSA. The CDR3 is CASSPHRGDSSLHF. CDR3 nucleotide sequence: TGTGCCAGCAGCCCTCACAGGGGGGATTCATCCCTCCACTTT. The variable domain in full, with the rest retrieved from reference TRBV7-2 and TRBJ1-6, is GAGVSQSPSNKVTEKGKDVELRCDPISGHTALYWYRQSLGQGLEFLIYFQGNSAPDKSGLPSDRFSAERTGGSVSTLTIQRTQQEDSAVYLCASSPHRGDSSLHFGNGTRLTVT.

The rearrangement uses TRBV29-1 and TRBJ2-5, with D possibly called TRBD1 or TRBD2 (5 bases each). Germline lookup yields CDR1 SQVTM and CDR2 ANQGSEA. The V and J ends lost 4 bases and 5 bases respectively, with 17 bases between them. The length of the CDR3 is 14 residues. The CDR3 here is CSVGDLRREETQYF. In DNA form, the CDR3 reads TGCAGCGTTGGAGATCTCCGCAGGGAGGAGACCCAGTACTTC.

This sequence joins TRBV19 and TRBJ1-1; D uncertain. V was shortened by 11 bases and J by 6 bases, with 13 bases between the two germline ends. Per the germline V gene, CDR1 is LNHDA and CDR2 is SQIVND (reference sequence). The length of the CDR3 is 11 residues. The CDR3 DNA sequence: TGTGCCCTATCACGGGCCTCTGAAGCTTTCTTT. It codes for CALSRASEAFF.